Below, 21 T cell receptor beta chains from the same sample are listed, as sequenced in a study of blood T cell repertoires in COVID-19. Sequencing used immunoSEQ multiplex PCR; TCRdb keeps in-frame clones, though not all of them. This sample has 350,000 to 550,000 clones, with approximately 90% found just once. Sample: PBMCs or T cells enriched from blood (not recorded which). These receptors were obtained from a young woman with acute COVID-19.

J is TRBJ1-5 and V is TRBV28; 11 nucleotides line up with TRBD1. J lost 4 bases, V lost 4 bases, and 12 bases had no gene match. CDR3 size: 18 residues. Germline-derived CDR1 and CDR2 are MDHEN and SYDVKM. Here the CDR3 reads CASSWDRGGQVANQPQHF. The CDR3, as DNA: TGTGCCAGCAGTTGGGACAGGGGGGGCCAGGTCGCAAATCAGCCCCAGCATTTT.

This rearrangement joins TRBV6-2 or TRBV6-3 to TRBJ2-5, with TRBD2 identical over 10 bases. The V gene's germline CDR1 is MNHEY and CDR2 SVGEGT. After removal of 2 bases from V and 1 base from J, the junction contained 10 bases not matched to a gene. The CDR3 covers 18 residues. Written as DNA, the CDR3 is TGTGCCAGCAGTTACCCACGATTACTAGCGGGATTCCAAGAGACCCAGTACTTC. It encodes CASSYPRLLAGFQETQYF.

This chain links TRBV7-2 with TRBJ1-1; D is uncertain. Trimming shortened V by 2 bases and J by 3 bases, and 10 bases separated the two germline ends. Germline V gives CDR1 SGHTA, CDR2 FQGNSA. The CDR3 has 14 amino acids. The CDR3 is CASSLRGFDTEAFF. The CDR3 DNA is TGTGCCAGCAGCTTAAGAGGCTTCGACACTGAAGCTTTCTTT. Full variable domain (missing parts from reference TRBV7-2 and TRBJ1-1): GAGVSQSPSNKVTEKGKDVELRCDPISGHTALYWYRQSLGQGLEFLIYFQGNSAPDKSGLPSDRFSAERTGGSVSTLTIQRTQQEDSAVYLCASSLRGFDTEAFFGQGTRLTVV.

This clone was observed once. The genes are TRBV19 and TRBJ1-4, with 9 bases aligning to TRBD1. Germline assignment: CDR1 LNHDA and CDR2 SQIVND (reference sequence). J was trimmed by 3 bases and V by 7 bases; bases with no gene match: 9. The CDR3 spans 16 residues. The DNA of the CDR3 is TGTGCCAGTACGAGGACAGGGGTTCGGGCTAATGAAAAACTGTTTTTT. Translating it yields CASTRTGVRANEKLFF.

The chain combines TRBV6-5 with TRBJ2-1, with D possibly TRBD2 on 6 matching bases. The CDR3 is made up of 15 amino acids. With 0 bases removed from V and 8 bases from J, the gap between germline ends came to 14 bases. Germline V gives CDR1 MNHEY, CDR2 SVGAGI. The CDR3 protein is CASSYSRLGGDEQFF. The CDR3 DNA reads as TGTGCCAGCAGTTACTCGAGACTAGGTGGAGATGAGCAGTTCTTC.

The V and J genes are TRBV5-1 and TRBJ1-1; TRBD1 is a possible D gene (5 bases). The CDR3 covers 15 residues. The germline CDR1 and CDR2 sequences are SGHRS and YFSETQ. V was cut by 4 bases and J by 2 bases, with 15 bases left in between. The CDR3 DNA is TGCGCCAGCAGCCTACAGACAGCGCCAAACACTGAAGCTTTCTTT. Its translation: CASSLQTAPNTEAFF. Variable domain in full (rest from reference TRBV5-1 and TRBJ1-1): KAGVTQTPRYLIKTRGQQVTLSCSPISGHRSVSWYQQTPGQGLQFLFEYFSETQRNKGNFPGRFSGRQFSNSRSEMNVSTLELGDSALYLCASSLQTAPNTEAFFGQGTRLTVV.

This chain links TRBV6-5 with TRBJ2-7, with 13 bases fitting TRBD2. This CDR3 is 13 amino acids long. The germline V gene has CDR1 MNHEY and CDR2 SVGAGI. The V segment lost 7 bases and the J segment 7 bases; nucleotides outside the gene matches: 4. CDR3 coding DNA: TGTGCCAGCACGGGGACTAGCGGGATTGAGCAGTACTTC. Protein product: CASTGTSGIEQYF.

This clone was seen a handful of times. The chain employs TRBV9 and TRBJ2-1; D uncertain. Between the trimmed V and J ends, which lost 3 bases and 6 bases, there was a span of 7 bases. The CDR3 spans 12 residues. In germline, CDR1 is SGDLS, CDR2 YYNGEE. The chain's CDR3 is CASSDSGNEQFF. The CDR3 bases are TGTGCCAGCAGCGACTCAGGCAATGAGCAGTTCTTC.

V gene TRBV12-3 or TRBV12-4 combines with J gene TRBJ2-1; the match to TRBD2 covers 7 bases. The V and J ends lost 5 bases and 10 bases, in that order; junction bases with no gene match: 5. This CDR3 region has 12 residues. The CDR3 spells CASSLEAGEQFF. The DNA for the CDR3 is TGTGCCAGCAGTCTAGAAGCGGGGGAGCAGTTCTTC.

The genes are TRBV12-3 or TRBV12-4 and TRBJ1-1; D call uncertain. The CDR3 has 12 residues. Trimming left V 0 bases short and J 8 bases short, with 7 bases between. The chain's CDR3 is CASSLAPGEAFF. Written as DNA, the CDR3 is TGTGCCAGCAGTTTAGCGCCAGGAGAAGCTTTCTTT.

The chain is built from TRBV5-4 and TRBJ1-1; tentative D call: TRBD1 (6 bases). V dropped 5 bases and J dropped 4 bases, with 12 bases sitting between them. The CDR3 runs to 13 residues. Germline V gene lookup returns CDR1 SGHNT and CDR2 YYREEE (reference sequence). The CDR3 sequence: CASRAEGGTEAFF. Here the CDR3 DNA reads TGTGCCAGCAGAGCGGAAGGGGGCACTGAAGCTTTCTTT.

The chain uses TRBV4-1 and TRBJ1-4; D gene uncertain. CDR3 length equals 13 residues. V shed 3 bases and J shed 8 bases, with 10 bases lying between them. Germline values: CDR1 MGHRA, CDR2 YSYEKL. CDR3 DNA sequence: TGCGCCAGCAGCCAGGCCGGCGGGGAAAAACTGTTTTTT. Translated: CASSQAGGEKLFF.

This sequence joins TRBV6-2 or TRBV6-3 and TRBJ1-3; TRBD1 aligns across 7 bases. The CDR3 is made up of 15 amino acids. Per germline, CDR1 MNHEY and CDR2 SVGEGT. V was clipped by 5 bases and J by 0 bases; unmatched bases: 4. The CDR3 nucleotides are TGTGCCAGCAGTGACCGGGACAGCTCTGGAAACACCATATATTTT. Translated: CASSDRDSSGNTIYF.

This sequence joins TRBV5-4 and TRBJ1-1, with unresolved D. The CDR3 sequence is 14 residues long. The ends were cut back, 0 bases at V and 2 bases at J, with 8 bases in the middle. Germline V lookup: CDR1 SGHNT, CDR2 YYREEE (reference sequence). This chain's CDR3 is CASSLDRLNTEAFF. CDR3 DNA sequence: TGTGCCAGCAGCTTGGACAGACTAAACACTGAAGCTTTCTTT.

V is TRBV28 and J is TRBJ2-5; D gene unclear. V was clipped by 1 base and J by 5 bases, with 11 bases between them. This CDR3 comprises 14 residues. Germline-derived CDR1 and CDR2 are MDHEN and SYDVKM. For the CDR3, the DNA is TGTGCCAGCAGTTTATATCCTAGGATGGAGACCCAGTACTTC. It codes for CASSLYPRMETQYF.

The sample holds one count of this clone. The V and J genes are TRBV5-4 and TRBJ1-3, with D tentatively TRBD1 (6 bases). The CDR3 totals 15 residues. V lost 5 bases, J lost 0 bases, and 12 bases lay in between. Germline values: CDR1 SGHNT, CDR2 YYREEE (reference sequence). This chain's CDR3 is CASRERGSSGNTIYF. The CDR3 DNA reads TGTGCCAGCAGGGAGAGGGGGAGCTCTGGAAACACCATATATTTT.

The CDR3 reads CASSAYNEQFF. Written as DNA, the CDR3 is TGTGCCAGCAGTGCGTACAATGAGCAGTTCTTC. The rearrangement links TRBV11-2 to TRBJ2-1; D uncertain. The CDR3 has 11 residues. V lost 6 bases to trimming and J lost 4 bases, with 4 bases between them. Germline CDR1 is SGHAT and CDR2 is FQNNGV.

This chain links TRBV3-1 (or the pseudogene TRBV3-2) with TRBJ1-5, with 8 bases identical to TRBD1. Trimming at V came to 6 bases and at J to 3 bases, leaving 7 bases not matched to a gene. CDR1 and CDR2 (germline): LGHDT, YNNKEL (reference sequence). The CDR3 is 15 amino acids. CDR3 region: CASRRQGRFNQPQHF. In nucleotides, the CDR3 is TGTGCCAGCAGAAGACAGGGGAGGTTCAATCAGCCCCAGCATTTT.

This sequence joins TRBV5-4 and TRBJ1-1, with TRBD1 as a possible D gene (6 bases). V gave up 4 bases and J gave up 0 bases, with 13 bases separating them. The CDR3 is 15 amino acids. CDR1 and CDR2 from the germline V gene are SGHNT and YYREEE (reference sequence). This CDR3 is CASSARDNMNTEAFF. The CDR3 DNA reads as TGTGCCAGCAGCGCCCGGGACAACATGAACACTGAAGCTTTCTTT.

The chain is built from TRBV28 and TRBJ1-2; 8 bases match TRBD1. Unmatched junction bases numbered 7, after V lost 7 bases and J lost 0 bases. Germline V gene sequence: CDR1 MDHEN, CDR2 SYDVKM. CDR3 size: 15 residues. CDR3 sequence: CASNPKTGANYGYTF. CDR3 nucleotide sequence: TGTGCCAGCAACCCTAAGACAGGGGCTAACTATGGCTACACCTTC.

This sequence joins TRBV4-1 and TRBJ2-1; 12 bases are a match to TRBD2. This CDR3 is 18 amino acids long. From germline, CDR1 is MGHRA and CDR2 YSYEKL. The V gene end was trimmed by 1 base and the J gene end by 0 bases; junction bases not matched to a gene: 4. The CDR3 nucleotides are TGCGCCAGCAGCCAAGGTCCGACTAGCGGGAGCTCCTACAATGAGCAGTTCTTC. It codes for CASSQGPTSGSSYNEQFF.